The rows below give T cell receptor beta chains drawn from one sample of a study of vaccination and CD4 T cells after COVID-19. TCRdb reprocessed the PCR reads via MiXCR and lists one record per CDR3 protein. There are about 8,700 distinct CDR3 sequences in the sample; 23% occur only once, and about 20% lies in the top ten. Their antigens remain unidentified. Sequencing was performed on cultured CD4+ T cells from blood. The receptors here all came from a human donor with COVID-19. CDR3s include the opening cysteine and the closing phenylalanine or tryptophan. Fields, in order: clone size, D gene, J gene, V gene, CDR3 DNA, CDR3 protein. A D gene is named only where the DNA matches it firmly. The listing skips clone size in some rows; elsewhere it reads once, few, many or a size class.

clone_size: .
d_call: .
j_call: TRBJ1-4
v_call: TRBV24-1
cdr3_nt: TGTGCCACCAGTGATTTGCGACCGACCGACAGCGCAACTAATGAAAAACTGTTTTTT
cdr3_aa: CATSDLRPTDSATNEKLFF

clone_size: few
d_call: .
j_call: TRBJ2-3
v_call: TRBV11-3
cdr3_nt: TGTGCCAGCAGCCCTACTGGGGGCACAGATACGCAGTATTTT
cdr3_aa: CASSPTGGTDTQYF

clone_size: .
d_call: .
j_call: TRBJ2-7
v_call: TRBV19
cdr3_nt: TGTGCCAGTAGTATACTACCGAGGGCTGGGTTTGGCGAGCAGTACTTC
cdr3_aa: CASSILPRAGFGEQYF

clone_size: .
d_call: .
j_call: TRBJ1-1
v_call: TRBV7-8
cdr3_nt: TGTGCCAGCAGCCTGGAGAACCCGAACACTGAAGCTTTCTTT
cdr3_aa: CASSLENPNTEAFF

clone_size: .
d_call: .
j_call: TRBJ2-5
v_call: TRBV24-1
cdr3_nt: TGTGCCACCAGTGATTTCAGAAGGCAGGGCATTGAGACCCAGTACTTC
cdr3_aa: CATSDFRRQGIETQYF

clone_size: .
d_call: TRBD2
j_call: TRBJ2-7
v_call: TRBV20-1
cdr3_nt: TGCAGTGCTAGAGATTTTGTAGCGGGGGCCGCCTACGAGCAGTACTTC
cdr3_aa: CSARDFVAGAAYEQYF

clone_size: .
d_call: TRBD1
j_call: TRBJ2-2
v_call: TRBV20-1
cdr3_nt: TGCAGTGCTAGACAGGGGGCGAACACCGGGGAGCTGTTTTTT
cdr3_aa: CSARQGANTGELFF

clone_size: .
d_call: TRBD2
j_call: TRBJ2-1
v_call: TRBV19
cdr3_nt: TGTGCCAGCAGACTAGCGGGGGTTTACAATGAGCAGTTCTTC
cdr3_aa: CASRLAGVYNEQFF

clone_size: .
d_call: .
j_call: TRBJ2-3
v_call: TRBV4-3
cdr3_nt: TGCGCCAGCAGCCCTAGAGGTCCGGTTCTCACAGATACGCAGTATTTT
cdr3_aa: CASSPRGPVLTDTQYF

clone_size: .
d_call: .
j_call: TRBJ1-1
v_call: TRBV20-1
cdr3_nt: TGCAGTGTCCGAACAAGGCTAGGCAGGAACACTGAAGCTTTCTTT
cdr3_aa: CSVRTRLGRNTEAFF

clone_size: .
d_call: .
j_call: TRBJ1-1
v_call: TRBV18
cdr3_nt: TGTGCCAGCTCACCCAAAGGGGGAAGCACTGAAGCTTTCTTT
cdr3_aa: CASSPKGGSTEAFF

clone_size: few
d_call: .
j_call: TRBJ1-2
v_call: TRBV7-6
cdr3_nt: TGTGCCAGCAGCCCAATCCCCGAGGACTATGGCTACACCTTC
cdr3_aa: CASSPIPEDYGYTF

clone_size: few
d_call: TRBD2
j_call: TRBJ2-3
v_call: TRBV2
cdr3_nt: TGTGCCAGCAGTGAAGTTCGGGGGGGACCCTCTGGGGCAGATACGCAGTATTTT
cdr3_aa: CASSEVRGGPSGADTQYF

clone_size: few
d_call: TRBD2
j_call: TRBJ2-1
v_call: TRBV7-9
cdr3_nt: TGTGCCAGCAGCTTGGTAGCGGGGGAGTACAGTGAGCAGTTCTTC
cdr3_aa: CASSLVAGEYSEQFF